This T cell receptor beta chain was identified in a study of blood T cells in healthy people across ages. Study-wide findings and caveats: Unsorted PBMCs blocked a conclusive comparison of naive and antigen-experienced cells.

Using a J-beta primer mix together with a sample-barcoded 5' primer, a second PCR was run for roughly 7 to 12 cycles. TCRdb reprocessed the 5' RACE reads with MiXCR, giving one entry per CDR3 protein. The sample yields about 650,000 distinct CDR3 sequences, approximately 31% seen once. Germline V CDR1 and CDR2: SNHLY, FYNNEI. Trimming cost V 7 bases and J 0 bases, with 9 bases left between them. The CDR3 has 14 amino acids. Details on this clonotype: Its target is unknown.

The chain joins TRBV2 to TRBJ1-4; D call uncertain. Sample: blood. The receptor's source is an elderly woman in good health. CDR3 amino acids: CASKAWPTNEKLFF. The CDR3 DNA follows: TGTGCCAGCAAGGCCTGGCCAACTAATGAAAAACTGTTTTTT.